A selection of T cell receptor beta chains follows, all from one sample in a study of cytomegalovirus exposure and HLA in healthy donors. The table came from immunoSEQ multiplex PCR; TCRdb's copy has only in-frame clones and leaves some out. The sample records under 70,000 clones, roughly 70% being singletons. The sequenced sample was PBMCs. The receptors stem from an older woman in good health and CMV-seropositive. The CDR3 runs from the conserved cysteine through the conserved F or W. D genes are given only for firm matches. Clone size, where shown, is once, few, many, or a class for clones that have expanded.

-,-,TRBJ2-5,TRBV6-1,TGTGCCAGCAGTGACTGGCGGTCTCAAGAGACCCAGTACTTC,CASSDWRSQETQYF
TRBD1,-,TRBJ1-5,TRBV19,TGTGCCAGTAGTACCCAGGGGGATCAGCCCCAGCATTTT,CASSTQGDQPQHF
-,-,TRBJ1-3,TRBV2,TGTGCCAGCAGAGAGAGGGCTGGAAACACCATATATTTT,CASRERAGNTIYF
TRBD1,once,TRBJ2-5,TRBV15,TGTGCCACCAGCAGCTACAGGGGGCAAGAGACCCAGTACTTC,CATSSYRGQETQYF
-,-,TRBJ1-1,TRBV6-6,TGTGCCAGCAGAGCGGGGACGGTGAACACTGAAGCTTTCTTT,CASRAGTVNTEAFF
-,-,TRBJ1-6,TRBV10-3,TGTGCCATATCTGAGGAGGGAAATTCACCCCTCCACTTT,CAISEEGNSPLHF
-,-,TRBJ1-1,TRBV6-6,TGTGACAGCAGGCCGGCATCCGACAGTGAAGCTTTCTTT,CDSRPASDSEAFF
-,-,TRBJ2-3,TRBV5-1,TGCGCCAGCAGCTTCAGGGGAGACGGCACAGATACGCAGTATTTT,CASSFRGDGTDTQYF
-,-,TRBJ1-1,TRBV9,TGTGCCAGCAGCGACAGGGATCCCCGCTTTAACACTGAAGCTTTCTTT,CASSDRDPRFNTEAFF
-,few,TRBJ1-1,TRBV5-6,TGTGCCAGCAGCTTGTTGGCAGGGAGGGACACTGAAGCTTTCTTT,CASSLLAGRDTEAFF
TRBD1,-,TRBJ2-7,TRBV19,TGTGCCAGTAGTATAGTCGGGACAGGACCCTACGAGCAGTACTTC,CASSIVGTGPYEQYF
-,-,TRBJ1-1,TRBV6-5,TGTGCCAGCAGTGTTCGGGACACTTTGAACACTGAAGCTTTCTTT,CASSVRDTLNTEAFF
TRBD1,-,TRBJ1-2,TRBV7-2,TGTGCCAGCAGCTTTACAGGGGGCGCGGGGGGCTACACCTTC,CASSFTGGAGGYTF
-,-,TRBJ2-1,TRBV9,TGTGCCAGCAGGGAGATTAGCTCCTACAATGAGCAGTTCTTC,CASREISSYNEQFF
-,once,TRBJ1-4,TRBV18,TGTGCCAGCTCACCTTTCCGGGGTTCTGAAAAACTGTTTTTT,CASSPFRGSEKLFF
TRBD2,-,TRBJ2-3,TRBV2,TGTGCCAGCCGCATTACTAGCGCCACTCCCGATACGCAGTATTTT,CASRITSATPDTQYF
-,-,TRBJ1-2,TRBV27,TGTGCCAGCAGTTTTTCAGGGTTTGGCTACACCTTC,CASSFSGFGYTF
TRBD2,-,TRBJ2-5,TRBV7-2,TGTGCCAGCAGCGGGCGGGGGGGGTTTGGTAGCCAAGAGACCCAGTACTTC,CASSGRGGFGSQETQYF
-,-,TRBJ2-5,TRBV7-9,TGTGCCAGCAGCTTAGCGACGGGTTCGGGGGAGACCCAGTACTTC,CASSLATGSGETQYF
-,-,TRBJ2-1,TRBV19,TGTGCCAGTAGCGGGGGTAGGTATATTAATGAGCAGTTCTTC,CASSGGRYINEQFF
TRBD1,-,TRBJ1-3,TRBV20-1,TGCAGTGCTACAGGGGGAGGCACCATATATTTT,CSATGGGTIYF
TRBD2,-,TRBJ2-2,TRBV7-2,TGTGCCAGCAGCCTGACTAGCGGGGGTCGCCGGGAGCTGTTTTTT,CASSLTSGGRRELFF
-,-,TRBJ2-6,TRBV7-9,TGTGCCAGCAGCCCCGTAGGTGGGGGGGGGCTCTCTGGGGCCAACGTCCTGACTTTC,CASSPVGGGGLSGANVLTF
-,-,TRBJ1-2,TRBV19,TGTGCCAGTAGTGTCCAGGGGACTAACTATGGCTACACCTTC,CASSVQGTNYGYTF
-,-,TRBJ2-1,TRBV4-2,TGTGCCAGCAGCCAAGATCGGGCGGGGCCCTACAATGAGCAGTTCTTC,CASSQDRAGPYNEQFF
-,-,TRBJ1-1,TRBV9,TGTGCCAGCAGCGTCGTTCAGTCGAACACTGAAGCTTTCTTT,CASSVVQSNTEAFF
-,-,TRBJ1-3,TRBV4-1,TGCGCCAGCAGCCAAGAGCAGCGTAGCTCTGGAAACACCATATATTTT,CASSQEQRSSGNTIYF